This T cell receptor beta chain was obtained from a study of blood T cell repertoires in COVID-19. Study summary: Researchers got acute and convalescent COVID-19 samples from the United States, Italy and Spain. Sources were T cells, B-cell-depleted T cells, or PBMCs; the material itself was cDNA or gDNA.

Clones were sequenced by immunoSEQ multiplex PCR, and TCRdb holds only the in-frame ones, with some missing. The sample has about 250,000 clones, 85% to 90% seen once; the top ten hold around 1.6%. The CDR3 length is 14 residues. CDR1 and CDR2 from the germline V gene are LNHDA and SQIVND (reference sequence). Self-reported history from a screening survey and questionnaire set each donor's cohort. Donors in Cohort 3 counted as recovered after two negative PCRs, clearance, or symptom resolution. V is TRBV19 and J is TRBJ1-4; D is ambiguous. The J call may be in error: the DNA end matches TRBJ2-2 better. Sequencing input: PBMCs or T cells enriched from blood (not recorded which). This sequence was found in a woman aged 45-65 years who had recovered from COVID-19. CDR3 amino acids: CASSIVSGSEELFF. The CDR3 region has the DNA TGTGCCAGTAGTATAGTCTCCGGTTCCGAGGAGCTGTTTTTT.